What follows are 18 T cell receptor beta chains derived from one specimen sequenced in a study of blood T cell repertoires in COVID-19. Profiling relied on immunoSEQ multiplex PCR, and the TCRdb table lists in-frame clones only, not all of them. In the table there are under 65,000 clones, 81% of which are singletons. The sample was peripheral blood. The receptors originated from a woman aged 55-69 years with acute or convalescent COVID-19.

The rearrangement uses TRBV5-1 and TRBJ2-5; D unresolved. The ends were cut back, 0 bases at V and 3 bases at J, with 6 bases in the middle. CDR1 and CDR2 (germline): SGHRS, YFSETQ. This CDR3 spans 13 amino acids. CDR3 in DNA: TGCGCCAGCAGCTTGGGCAGCGAAGAGACCCAGTACTTC. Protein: CASSLGSEETQYF.

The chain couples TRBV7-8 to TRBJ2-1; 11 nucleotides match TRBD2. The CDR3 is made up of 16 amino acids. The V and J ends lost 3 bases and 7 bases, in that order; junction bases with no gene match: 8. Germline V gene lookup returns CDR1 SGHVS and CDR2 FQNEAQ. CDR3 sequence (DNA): TGTGCCAGCAGCTTGCAACTAGCGGGAGTAGGTAATGAGCAGTTCTTC. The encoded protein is CASSLQLAGVGNEQFF.

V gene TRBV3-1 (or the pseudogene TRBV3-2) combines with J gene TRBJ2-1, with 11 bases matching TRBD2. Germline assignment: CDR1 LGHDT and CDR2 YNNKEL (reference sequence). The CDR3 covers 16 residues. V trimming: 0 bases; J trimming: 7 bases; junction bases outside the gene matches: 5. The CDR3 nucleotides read TGTGCCAGCAGCCAAGATTGGGCTAGCGGGGGGAATGAGCAGTTCTTC. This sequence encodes CASSQDWASGGNEQFF.

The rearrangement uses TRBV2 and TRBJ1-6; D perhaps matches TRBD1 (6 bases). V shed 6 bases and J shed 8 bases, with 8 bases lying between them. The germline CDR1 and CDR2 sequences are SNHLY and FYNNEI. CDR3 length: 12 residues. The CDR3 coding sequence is TGTGCCAGCAGGACAGGCGATTCACCCCTCCACTTT. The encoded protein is CASRTGDSPLHF. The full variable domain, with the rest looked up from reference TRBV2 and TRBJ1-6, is EPEVTQTPSHQVTQMGQEVILRCVPISNHLYFYWYRQILGQKVEFLVSFYNNEISEKSEIFDDQFSVERPDGSNFTLKIRSTKLEDSAMYFCASRTGDSPLHFGNGTRLTVT.

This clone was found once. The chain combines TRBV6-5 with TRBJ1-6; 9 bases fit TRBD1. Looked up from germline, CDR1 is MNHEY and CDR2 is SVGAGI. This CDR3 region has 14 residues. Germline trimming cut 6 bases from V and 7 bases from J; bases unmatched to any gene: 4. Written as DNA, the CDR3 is TGTGCCAGCAGAGGGACAGGGTCGAATTCACCCCTCCACTTT. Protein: CASRGTGSNSPLHF.

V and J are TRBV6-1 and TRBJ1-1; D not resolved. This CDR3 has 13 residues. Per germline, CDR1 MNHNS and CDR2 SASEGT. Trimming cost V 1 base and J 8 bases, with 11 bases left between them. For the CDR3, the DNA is TGTGCCAGCAGTGAAGGAGCAGGTTCCGAAGCTTTCTTT. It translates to CASSEGAGSEAFF.

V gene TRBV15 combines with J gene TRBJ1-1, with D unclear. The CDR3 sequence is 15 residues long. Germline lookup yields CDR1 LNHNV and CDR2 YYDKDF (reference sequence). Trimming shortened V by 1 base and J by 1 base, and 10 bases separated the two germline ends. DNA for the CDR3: TGTGCCACCAGCAGAGTATACGAGGGGAACACTGAAGCTTTCTTT. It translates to CATSRVYEGNTEAFF.

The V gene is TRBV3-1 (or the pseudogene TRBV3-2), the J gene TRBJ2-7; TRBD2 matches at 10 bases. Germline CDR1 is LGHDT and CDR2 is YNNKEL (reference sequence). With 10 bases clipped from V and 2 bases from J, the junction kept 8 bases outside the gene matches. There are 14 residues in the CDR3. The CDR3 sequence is CATGTSGKTYEQYF. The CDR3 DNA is TGTGCCACGGGTACTAGCGGGAAGACCTACGAGCAGTACTTC.

The CDR3 DNA reads TGTGCCATCAGTGAGGGGACAAATTACGAGCAGTACTTC. This sequence encodes CAISEGTNYEQYF. The genes are TRBV10-3 and TRBJ2-7; possible D gene TRBD1, 6 bases. This CDR3 is 13 amino acids long. Trimming left V 2 bases short and J 4 bases short, with 9 bases between. Per germline, CDR1 ENHRY and CDR2 SYGVKD.

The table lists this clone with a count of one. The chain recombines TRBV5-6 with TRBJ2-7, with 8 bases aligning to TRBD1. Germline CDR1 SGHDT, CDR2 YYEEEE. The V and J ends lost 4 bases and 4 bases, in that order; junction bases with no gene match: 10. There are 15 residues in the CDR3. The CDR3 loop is CASSPSGTGLYEQYF. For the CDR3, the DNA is TGTGCCAGCAGCCCGTCCGGGACAGGCCTTTACGAGCAGTACTTC. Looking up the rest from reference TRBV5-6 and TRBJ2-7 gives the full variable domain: DAGVTQSPTHLIKTRGQQVTLRCSPKSGHDTVSWYQQALGQGPQFIFQYYEEEERQRGNFPDRFSGHQFPNYSSELNVNALLLGDSALYLCASSPSGTGLYEQYFGPGTRLTVT.

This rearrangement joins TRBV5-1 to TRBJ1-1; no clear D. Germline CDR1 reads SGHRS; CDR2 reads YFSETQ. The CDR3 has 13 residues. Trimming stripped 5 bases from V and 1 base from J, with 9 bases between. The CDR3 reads CASSSQPNTEAFF. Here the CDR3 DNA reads TGCGCCAGCAGTTCACAGCCGAACACTGAAGCTTTCTTT.

CDR3 sequence (DNA): TGCAGCGTTGAGCGCAGGCCCTATGGCTACACCTTC. Protein product: CSVERRPYGYTF. The chain links TRBV29-1 to TRBJ1-2; D unclear. Trimming shortened V by 3 bases and J by 4 bases, and 9 bases separated the two germline ends. CDR1 is SQVTM and CDR2 is ANQGSEA in the germline V gene. The CDR3 covers 12 residues.

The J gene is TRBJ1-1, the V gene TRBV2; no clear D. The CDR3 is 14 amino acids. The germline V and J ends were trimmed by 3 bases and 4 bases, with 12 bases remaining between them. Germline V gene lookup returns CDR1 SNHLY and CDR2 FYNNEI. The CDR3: CASSERALGTEAFF. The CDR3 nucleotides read TGTGCCAGCAGTGAGAGGGCTCTGGGCACTGAAGCTTTCTTT.

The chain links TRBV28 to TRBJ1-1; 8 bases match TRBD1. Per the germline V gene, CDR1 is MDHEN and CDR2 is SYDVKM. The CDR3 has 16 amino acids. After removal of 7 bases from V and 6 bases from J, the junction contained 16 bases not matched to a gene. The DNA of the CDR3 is TGTGCCAGCACCTCTACGAGGACAGGGAAGATCGCTGAAGCTTTCTTT. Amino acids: CASTSTRTGKIAEAFF.

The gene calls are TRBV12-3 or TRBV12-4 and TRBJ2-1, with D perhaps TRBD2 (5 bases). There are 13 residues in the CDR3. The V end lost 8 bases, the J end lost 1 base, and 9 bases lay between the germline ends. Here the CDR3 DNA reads TGTGCCAGCGAGACGGGGTCCTACAATGAGCAGTTCTTC. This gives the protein CASETGSYNEQFF.

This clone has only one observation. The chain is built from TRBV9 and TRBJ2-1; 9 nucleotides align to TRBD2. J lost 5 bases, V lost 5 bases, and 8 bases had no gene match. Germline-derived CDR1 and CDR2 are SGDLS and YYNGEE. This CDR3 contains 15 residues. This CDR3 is CASSETSGKHNEQFF. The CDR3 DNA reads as TGTGCCAGCAGTGAGACTAGCGGAAAACACAATGAGCAGTTCTTC.

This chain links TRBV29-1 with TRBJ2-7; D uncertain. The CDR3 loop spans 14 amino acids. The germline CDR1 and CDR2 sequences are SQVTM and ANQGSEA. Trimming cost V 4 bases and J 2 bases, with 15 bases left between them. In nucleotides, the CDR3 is TGCAGCGTTGTCGGAGTGACGGCGGCCTACGAGCAGTACTTC. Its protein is CSVVGVTAAYEQYF.

CDR3 sequence reads: CASSYRGPSEAFF. The CDR3 DNA reads TGTGCCAGCAGTTACCGTGGCCCCTCTGAAGCTTTCTTT. The rearrangement joins TRBV11-3 to TRBJ1-1, with D hard to call. The CDR3 runs to 13 residues. V gave up 6 bases and J gave up 6 bases, with 14 bases separating them. Germline loops: CDR1 SGHNT, CDR2 YENEEA.